This entry lists 11 T cell receptor beta chains sequenced from one sample in a study of technical replicates of blood from a few donors. Libraries were prepared by immunoSEQ multiplex PCR; TCRdb keeps only in-frame clonotypes and omits some of them. The sample lists thousands of clones, 91% seen once, with roughly 8.6% in the top ten. The source material was PBMCs. Receptors were obtained from a human donor in good health.

The chain recombines TRBV2 with TRBJ2-1; D gene unclear. The CDR3 loop spans 13 amino acids. Germline CDR1 SNHLY, CDR2 FYNNEI. The V end lost 6 bases, the J end lost 9 bases, and 15 bases lay between the germline ends. The chain's CDR3 is CASRPIRESEQFF. As DNA, the CDR3 is TGTGCCAGCAGACCTATTCGAGAATCTGAGCAGTTCTTC.

The chain is built from TRBV5-1 and TRBJ1-4; 7 nucleotides align to TRBD1. J lost 10 bases, V lost 0 bases, and 6 bases had no gene match. CDR3 length: 14 amino acids. The germline V gene has CDR1 SGHRS and CDR2 YFSETQ. CDR3 loop: CASSLGQGSGKLFF. The CDR3 DNA reads TGCGCCAGCAGCTTGGGACAGGGTAGTGGAAAACTGTTTTTT.

DNA of the CDR3: TGTGCCATCAGTGGCTTTCGAGGGACAGAGGCAACTAATGAAAAACTGTTTTTT. It translates to CAISGFRGTEATNEKLFF. This chain uses TRBV10-3 with TRBJ1-4; 7 bases align to TRBD1. Germline V gives CDR1 ENHRY, CDR2 SYGVKD. CDR3 length equals 18 residues. J lost 0 bases, V lost 4 bases, and 11 bases had no gene match.

The chain links TRBV11-2 to TRBJ2-1, with 9 bases matching TRBD1. Germline CDR1 SGHAT, CDR2 FQNNGV. CDR3 size: 17 residues. The J segment lost 0 bases and the V segment lost 0 bases, leaving 3 bases of the junction unmatched. CDR3 loop: CASSLEGQGFSYNEQFF. CDR3 sequence (DNA): TGTGCCAGCAGCTTAGAGGGACAGGGTTTCTCCTACAATGAGCAGTTCTTC.

This rearrangement joins TRBV2 to TRBJ2-3, with TRBD1 as a possible D gene (6 bases). Germline lookup yields CDR1 SNHLY and CDR2 FYNNEI. The V and J ends lost 7 bases and 6 bases respectively, with 23 bases between them. This CDR3 is built from 16 residues. Written as DNA, the CDR3 is TGTGCCAGCACAAAGGAGTCGAACGGGCAGGGGGATACGCAGTATTTT. It codes for CASTKESNGQGDTQYF.

The chain is built from TRBV30 and TRBJ1-1, with 9 bases identical to TRBD1. The CDR3 runs 15 residues. Germline V lookup: CDR1 GTSNPN, CDR2 SVGIG (reference sequence). Trimming at V came to 0 bases and at J to 0 bases, leaving 2 bases not matched to a gene. This CDR3 is CAWSVGQGMNTEAFF. In nucleotides, the CDR3 is TGTGCCTGGAGTGTGGGACAGGGCATGAACACTGAAGCTTTCTTT.

The V gene is TRBV10-3, the J gene TRBJ2-5; the D gene is possibly TRBD2 (7 bases). Germline CDR1 reads ENHRY; CDR2 reads SYGVKD. This CDR3 spans 16 amino acids. V lost 2 bases and J 2 bases, leaving 15 bases between the germline ends. The CDR3 reads CAISEKGGGEQETQYF. CDR3 DNA sequence: TGTGCCATCAGTGAGAAGGGGGGGGGCGAACAAGAGACCCAGTACTTC.

The CDR3 is CASSPQGAREQYF. CDR3 sequence (DNA): TGTGCCAGCAGTCCACAGGGGGCAAGGGAGCAGTACTTC. The V gene is TRBV6-5, the J gene TRBJ2-7; TRBD1 matches at 9 bases. The germline V gene encodes CDR1 MNHEY and CDR2 SVGAGI. The CDR3 runs to 13 residues. Trimming took 5 bases from V and 7 from J; bases not matched to a gene: 6.

V gene TRBV10-2 combines with J gene TRBJ1-1; D perhaps matches TRBD1 (5 bases). V was clipped by 2 bases and J by 6 bases, with 16 bases between them. This CDR3 spans 15 amino acids. The germline CDR1 and CDR2 sequences are WSHSY and SAAADI. CDR3 residues: CASSEPNTRVAEAFF. DNA for the CDR3: TGCGCCAGCAGTGAGCCGAACACCAGGGTAGCTGAAGCTTTCTTT.

The genes are TRBV6-1 and TRBJ1-5, with D hard to call. CDR1 MNHNS and CDR2 SASEGT come from the germline V gene. The CDR3 has 15 amino acids. V was clipped by 6 bases and J by 0 bases, with 12 bases between them. The CDR3 reads CASSAPTDSNQPQHF. CDR3 DNA sequence: TGTGCCAGCAGCGCCCCTACAGATAGCAATCAGCCCCAGCATTTT.

The V gene is TRBV6-1, the J gene TRBJ2-3; D not resolved. The CDR3 runs to 15 residues. Looked up from germline, CDR1 is MNHNS and CDR2 is SASEGT. V was clipped by 3 bases and J by 4 bases, with 14 bases between them. The CDR3 nucleotides read TGTGCCAGCAGTGAGAGTGGCAGGCTCGCAGATACGCAGTATTTT. This codes for CASSESGRLADTQYF.